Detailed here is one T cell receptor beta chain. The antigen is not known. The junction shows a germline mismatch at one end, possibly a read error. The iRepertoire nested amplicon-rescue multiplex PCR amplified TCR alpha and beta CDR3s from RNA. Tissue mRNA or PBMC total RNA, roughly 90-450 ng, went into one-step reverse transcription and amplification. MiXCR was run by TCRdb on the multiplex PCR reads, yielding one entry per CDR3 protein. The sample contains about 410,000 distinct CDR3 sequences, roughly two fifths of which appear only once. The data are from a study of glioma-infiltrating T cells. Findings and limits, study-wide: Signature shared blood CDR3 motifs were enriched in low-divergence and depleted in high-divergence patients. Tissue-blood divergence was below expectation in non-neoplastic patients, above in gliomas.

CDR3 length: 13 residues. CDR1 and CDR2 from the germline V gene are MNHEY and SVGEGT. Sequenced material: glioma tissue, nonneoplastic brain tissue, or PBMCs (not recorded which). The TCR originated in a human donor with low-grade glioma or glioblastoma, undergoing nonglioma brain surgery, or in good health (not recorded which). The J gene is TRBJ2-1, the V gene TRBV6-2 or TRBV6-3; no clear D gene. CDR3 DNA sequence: TGTGCCGGCAGGCGTGACTTTCTAGGCGAGCAGTTCTTC. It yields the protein CAGRRDFLGEQFF.